These 20 T cell receptor beta chains came from one sample sequenced in a study of shared clonotypes between healthy human individuals. Repertoires were generated with immunoSEQ multiplex PCR, while TCRdb's copy carries only in-frame clones and drops some. The sample holds about 1.4 million clones, around 97% seen once. Sequencing was done on a sample of naive CD4+ T cells sorted from blood. Subset specified: CD45RA+ positively selected. These TCRs come from a man aged 25-45 years in good health.

This chain links TRBV21-1 with TRBJ2-7; TRBD2, as called in the table, went unchecked against the DNA. TRBV21-1 counts as a pseudogene. This CDR3 is 16 amino acids long. The CDR3 spells CASSTPLAGGSYEQYF. The CDR3 bases are TGTGCCAGCAGCACACCGCTAGCGGGAGGGTCCTACGAGCAGTACTTC.

The chain recombines TRBV28 with TRBJ1-4, with D possibly matching TRBD1 (5 bases). Germline-derived CDR1 and CDR2 are MDHEN and SYDVKM. The CDR3 contains 19 residues. The V end lost 5 bases, the J end lost 3 bases, and 25 bases lay between the germline ends. The CDR3 loop is CASSPSGRTVGPANEKLFF. DNA of the CDR3: TGTGCCAGCAGTCCTTCGGGACGGACCGTCGGGCCAGCTAATGAAAAACTGTTTTTT.

This sequence joins TRBV10-2 and TRBJ2-5; no clear D gene. Per germline, CDR1 WSHSY and CDR2 SAAADI. The CDR3 extends over 13 amino acids. V dropped 7 bases and J dropped 3 bases, with 12 bases sitting between them. The CDR3 region is CASNDPVKETQYF. The CDR3 DNA is TGCGCCAGCAATGATCCGGTAAAAGAGACCCAGTACTTC.

This chain joins TRBV25-1 and TRBJ2-6; D is tentatively TRBD1 or TRBD2 (5 bases each). Germline-derived CDR1 and CDR2 are MGHDK and SYGVNS. The V end lost 10 bases, the J end lost 4 bases, and 11 bases lay between the germline ends. The CDR3 is 13 amino acids. CDR3 amino acids: CAMGPAGANVLTF. In DNA, the CDR3 is TGTGCCATGGGACCGGCCGGGGCCAACGTCCTGACTTTC.

The V and J genes are TRBV29-1 and TRBJ2-5, with 10 positions matching TRBD2. Looked up from germline, CDR1 is SQVTM and CDR2 is ANQGSEA. The length of the CDR3 is 13 residues. Losses at the gene ends were 7 bases for V and 5 bases for J; bases not matched to a gene: 7. The CDR3: CSGLAGVDETQYF. CDR3 coding DNA: TGCAGCGGCCTAGCGGGAGTCGATGAGACCCAGTACTTC.

The V call is TRBV6-6, the J call TRBJ2-5; TRBD1 matches 7 bases. Trimming took 5 bases from V and 7 from J; bases not matched to a gene: 16. Looked up from germline, CDR1 is MNHNY and CDR2 is SVGAGI (reference sequence). CDR3 size: 16 residues. This CDR3 reads CASSRKTGPNGVTQYF. In DNA form, the CDR3 reads TGTGCCAGCAGTCGAAAGACAGGGCCTAATGGTGTGACCCAGTACTTC.

CDR3 in amino acids: CASSLEIGLNEKLFF. DNA for the CDR3: TGTGCCAGCAGCTTAGAGATAGGGCTGAATGAAAAACTGTTTTTT. The chain has TRBV7-8 and TRBJ1-4, with D unresolved. This CDR3 has 15 amino acids. Germline V gives CDR1 SGHVS, CDR2 FQNEAQ. The V and J ends lost 1 base and 5 bases respectively, with 11 bases between them.

The chain is built from TRBV27 and TRBJ2-7; 7 bases agree with TRBD1. Germline V gene data show CDR1 as MNHEY and CDR2 as SMNVEV (reference sequence). This CDR3 is built from 12 residues. J was trimmed by 9 bases and V by 5 bases; bases with no gene match: 7. The CDR3 bases are TGTGCCAGCAGTATGACAGGGATGGCGCAGTACTTC. Translation gives CASSMTGMAQYF.

The V and J genes are TRBV2 and TRBJ2-7; unclear D gene. With 10 bases removed from V and 4 bases from J, the gap between germline ends came to 23 bases. The CDR3 runs to 15 residues. Germline V CDR1 and CDR2: SNHLY, FYNNEI. This CDR3 is CATQSGSAWKYEQYF. Here the CDR3 DNA reads TGTGCCACTCAGAGTGGGTCAGCGTGGAAGTACGAGCAGTACTTC.

The table lists this clone with a count of one. The CDR3 loop reads CASSQYDRDDNEQFF. CDR3 DNA sequence: TGCGCCAGCAGCCAATACGACAGAGACGACAATGAGCAGTTCTTC. The chain employs TRBV4-1 and TRBJ2-1; a weak D match, TRBD1 (5 bases). Germline loops: CDR1 MGHRA, CDR2 YSYEKL. The CDR3 spans 15 residues. Trimming took off 2 bases at V and 5 bases at J, with 13 bases between the two ends.

A remark on this clone: In the same sample, other DNA sequences code for this CDR3. The chain uses TRBV4-3 and TRBJ2-1; 10 bases are shared with TRBD2. Per the germline V gene, CDR1 is LGHNA and CDR2 is YSLEER. This CDR3 region has 16 residues. J gave up 4 bases and V 1 base, and 4 bases lay outside the gene matches. This CDR3 reads CASSQGLAGDYNEQFF. In DNA form, the CDR3 reads TGCGCCAGCAGCCAAGGACTAGCGGGTGATTACAATGAGCAGTTCTTC.

The CDR3 is CSAVSHNEKLFF. CDR3 sequence (DNA): TGCAGCGCTGTAAGTCATAATGAAAAACTGTTTTTT. The rearrangement joins TRBV29-1 to TRBJ1-4, with unresolved D. The germline V gene has CDR1 SQVTM and CDR2 ANQGSEA. This CDR3 is built from 12 residues. V was trimmed by 7 bases and J by 4 bases, leaving 10 bases between them.

The chain links TRBV28 to TRBJ2-7; TRBD2 matches 7 bases. Germline V gives CDR1 MDHEN, CDR2 SYDVKM. V dropped 2 bases and J dropped 6; count of bases not matched to a gene: 10. The CDR3 spans 15 residues. The DNA of the CDR3 is TGTGCCAGCAGTTTAGAGCGGGGCAGACTATTCGAGCAGTACTTC. This codes for CASSLERGRLFEQYF.

The rearrangement links TRBV9 to TRBJ2-5; 8 bases fit TRBD1. The germline gives CDR1 SGDLS, CDR2 YYNGEE. The CDR3 covers 20 residues. The V segment lost 2 bases and the J segment 2 bases; nucleotides outside the gene matches: 20. CDR3 DNA: TGTGCCAGCAGCGTTAGGACCGGGACAGGAGCCGTCAACCAACAAGAGACCCAGTACTTC. This codes for CASSVRTGTGAVNQQETQYF. Full variable domain (outside the CDR3, taken from reference TRBV9 and TRBJ2-5): DSGVTQTPKHLITATGQRVTLRCSPRSGDLSVYWYQQSLDQGLQFLIQYYNGEERAKGNILERFSAQQFPDLHSELNLSSLELGDSALYFCASSVRTGTGAVNQQETQYFGPGTRLLVL.

The chain recombines TRBV6-1 with TRBJ1-5, with TRBD1 identical over 9 bases. The CDR3 is 17 residues long. Germline V gene sequence: CDR1 MNHNS, CDR2 SASEGT. The V and J ends lost 4 bases and 0 bases, in that order; junction bases with no gene match: 7. CDR3 bases: TGTGCCAGCAGTGTCCGACAGGGGGGGTATAGCAATCAGCCCCAGCATTTT. Amino acid sequence: CASSVRQGGYSNQPQHF.

The J gene is TRBJ2-1, the V gene TRBV28, with TRBD2 matching 7 bases. V shed 3 bases, J shed 6 bases, and the junction held 14 bases outside the gene matches. This CDR3 comprises 17 residues. The germline CDR1 and CDR2 sequences are MDHEN and SYDVKM. The DNA for the CDR3 is TGTGCCAGCAGTTTTTACCCCGGCGGGAGCTTGATCAATGAGCAGTTCTTC. The encoded protein is CASSFYPGGSLINEQFF.

This clone was recorded once. V usage is TRBV10-2 and J usage is TRBJ2-2, with 12 bases that match TRBD1. Losses at the gene ends were 3 bases for V and 4 bases for J; bases not matched to a gene: 9. The CDR3 consists of 18 residues. Germline V gene sequence: CDR1 WSHSY, CDR2 SAAADI. The CDR3 loop is CASSETGTGGSFTGELFF. CDR3 DNA: TGCGCCAGCAGTGAAACCGGGACAGGGGGCAGTTTCACCGGGGAGCTGTTTTTT.

The chain carries TRBV11-2 and TRBJ2-4; D call uncertain. This CDR3 region has 13 residues. Germline V gene lookup returns CDR1 SGHAT and CDR2 FQNNGV. Trimming cost V 4 bases and J 7 bases, with 11 bases left between them. CDR3 sequence reads: CASSSIHRNIQYF. CDR3 sequence (DNA): TGTGCCAGCAGCTCCATCCACCGTAACATTCAGTACTTC. Full variable domain (rest looked up from reference TRBV11-2 and TRBJ2-4): EAGVAQSPRYKIIEKRQSVAFWCNPISGHATLYWYQQILGQGPKLLIQFQNNGVVDDSQLPKDRFSAERLKGVDSTLKIQPAKLEDSAVYLCASSSIHRNIQYFGAGTRLSVL.

The V and J genes are TRBV29-1 and TRBJ1-1; 8 nucleotides line up with TRBD1. This CDR3 spans 13 amino acids. Germline lookup yields CDR1 SQVTM and CDR2 ANQGSEA. Trimming took 4 bases from V and 6 from J; bases not matched to a gene: 7. The CDR3 nucleotides read TGCAGCGTTGGGCAGGGGGCTGGGGCTGAAGCTTTCTTT. Amino acid sequence: CSVGQGAGAEAFF.

The rearrangement joins TRBV10-3 to TRBJ2-3; D ambiguous. Per the germline V gene, CDR1 is ENHRY and CDR2 is SYGVKD. This CDR3 comprises 13 residues. The ends were cut back, 7 bases at V and 2 bases at J, with 10 bases in the middle. CDR3 nucleotide sequence: TGTGCCATCATGGCGAGCTACACAGATACGCAGTATTTT. Protein: CAIMASYTDTQYF.